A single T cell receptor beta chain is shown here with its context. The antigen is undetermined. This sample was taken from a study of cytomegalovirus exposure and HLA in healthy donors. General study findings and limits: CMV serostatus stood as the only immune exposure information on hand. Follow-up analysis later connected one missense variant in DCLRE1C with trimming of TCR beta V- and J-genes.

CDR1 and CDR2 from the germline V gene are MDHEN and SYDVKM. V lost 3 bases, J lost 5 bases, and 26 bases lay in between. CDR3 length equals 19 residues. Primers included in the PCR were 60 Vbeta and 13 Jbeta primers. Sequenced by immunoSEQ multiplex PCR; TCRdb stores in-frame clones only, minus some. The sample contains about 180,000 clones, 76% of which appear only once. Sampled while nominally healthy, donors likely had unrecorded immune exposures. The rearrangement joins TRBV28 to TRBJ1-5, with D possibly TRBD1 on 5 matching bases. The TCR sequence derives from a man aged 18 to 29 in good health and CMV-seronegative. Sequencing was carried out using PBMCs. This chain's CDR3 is CASSFPPVMFAWGDQPQHF. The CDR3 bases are TGTGCCAGCAGTTTTCCACCCGTCATGTTCGCCTGGGGCGATCAGCCCCAGCATTTT.